Included here is one T cell receptor (beta chain) sequence, with context. Its antigen remains unknown. The donors were part of the approximately 120-subject validation cohort, which stood apart from the 666-subject first cohort. The data belong to a study of cytomegalovirus exposure and HLA in healthy donors. Study-level background: Later analysis reported that the approximately 110 validation repertoires shared the platform of the approximately 670 first-cohort repertoires.

Germline CDR1 ENHRY, CDR2 SYGVKD. V gave up 10 bases and J gave up 6 bases; unmatched junction bases: 8. The CDR3 length is 13 residues. Using immunoSEQ multiplex PCR, the repertoire was profiled, and TCRdb retains in-frame clones only, with some absent. Of over 50,000 clones in the sample, 96% are singletons; the top ten hold 1.2%. Whole-study results and caveats: Cytomegalovirus-associated status was assigned to more than 150 TCR beta chains.

The clonotype originates from a woman aged 18-30 years in good health and CMV-seronegative. J is TRBJ2-1 and V is TRBV10-3; the match to TRBD2 covers 8 bases. Material for sequencing was PBMCs. Here the CDR3 reads CATQVAGPNEQFF. The CDR3 DNA is TGTGCCACCCAAGTAGCGGGACCCAATGAGCAGTTCTTC.